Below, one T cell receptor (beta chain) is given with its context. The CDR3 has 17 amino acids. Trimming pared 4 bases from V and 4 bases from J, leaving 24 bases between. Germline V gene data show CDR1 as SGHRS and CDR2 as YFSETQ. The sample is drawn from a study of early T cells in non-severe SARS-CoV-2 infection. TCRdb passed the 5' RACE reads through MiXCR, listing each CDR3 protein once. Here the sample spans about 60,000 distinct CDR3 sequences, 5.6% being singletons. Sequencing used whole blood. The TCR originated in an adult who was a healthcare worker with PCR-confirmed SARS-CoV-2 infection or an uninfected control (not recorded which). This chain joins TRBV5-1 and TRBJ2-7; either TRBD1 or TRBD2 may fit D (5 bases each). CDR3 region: CASSLWMGDQMDYEQYF. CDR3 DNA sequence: TGCGCCAGCAGCCTATGGATGGGGGACCAAATGGATTACGAGCAGTACTTC.